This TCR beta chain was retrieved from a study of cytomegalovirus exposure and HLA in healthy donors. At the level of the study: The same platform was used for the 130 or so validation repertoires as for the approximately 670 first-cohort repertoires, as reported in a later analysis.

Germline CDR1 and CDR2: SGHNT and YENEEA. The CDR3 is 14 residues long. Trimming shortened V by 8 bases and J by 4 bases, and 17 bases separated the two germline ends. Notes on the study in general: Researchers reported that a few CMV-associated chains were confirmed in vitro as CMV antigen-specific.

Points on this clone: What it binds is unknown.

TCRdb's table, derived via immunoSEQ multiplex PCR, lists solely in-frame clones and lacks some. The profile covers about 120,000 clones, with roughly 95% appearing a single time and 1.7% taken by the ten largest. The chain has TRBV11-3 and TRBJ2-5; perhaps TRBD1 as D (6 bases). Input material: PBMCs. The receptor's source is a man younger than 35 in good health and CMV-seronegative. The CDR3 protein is CASGRNRAGETQYF. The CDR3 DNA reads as TGTGCCAGCGGCCGAAACAGGGCTGGAGAGACCCAGTACTTC.